The 19 T cell receptor beta chains below were found in one sample sequenced in a study of CD8 T cells in ankylosing spondylitis. TCRdb redid the calling of the 5' RACE reads with MiXCR, one entry per CDR3 protein. The table lists about 540,000 distinct CDR3 sequences, 12% of them singletons. Study-level results: Made up of eight or nine highly homologous variants, a TCR beta motif appeared characteristic of ankylosing spondylitis blood.

No antigen is known for these receptors. Sequenced sample: blood, either unsorted or a sorted T cell fraction (not recorded which). The receptor source for this set is a male donor with ankylosing spondylitis.

V gene TRBV20-1 combines with J gene TRBJ1-5, with 8 positions matching TRBD1. Unmatched junction bases numbered 9, after V lost 5 bases and J lost 6 bases. The CDR3 totals 14 residues. The germline CDR1 and CDR2 sequences are DFQATT and SNEGSKA (reference sequence). The CDR3 coding sequence is TGCAGTGCTGTCGGACAGGGCCTAGGTCAGCCCCAGCATTTT. Its protein product is CSAVGQGLGQPQHF.

The sample holds many counts of this clonotype. The V gene is TRBV24-1, the J gene TRBJ2-1; TRBD1 matches 7 bases. The V segment lost 4 bases and the J segment 4 bases; nucleotides outside the gene matches: 9. The germline CDR1 and CDR2 sequences are KGHDR and SFDVKD. The CDR3 has 16 amino acids. CDR3 in amino acids: CATSETTGALYNEQFF. CDR3 bases: TGTGCCACCAGTGAAACCACAGGGGCACTGTACAATGAGCAGTTCTTC.

There are a few counts of this clonotype. V usage is TRBV5-8 and J usage is TRBJ2-3, with D maybe TRBD2 (6 bases). The CDR3 is 17 amino acids. V lost 4 bases to trimming and J lost 4 bases, with 22 bases between them. Germline V gives CDR1 SGHTS, CDR2 YDEGEE. The CDR3 DNA reads as TGTGCCAGCAGCCTCGCCTGGGGAGCGGGTACTTCAGATACGCAGTATTTT. Its protein is CASSLAWGAGTSDTQYF.

The genes are TRBV7-7 and TRBJ2-3; 10 positions agree with TRBD1. There are 15 residues in the CDR3. In germline, CDR1 is SSHAT, CDR2 FNYEAQ (reference sequence). Germline trimming cut 5 bases from V and 3 bases from J; bases unmatched to any gene: 5. CDR3 nucleotides: TGTGCCAGCAGCCAGGGGACAGGGGATACAGATACGCAGTATTTT. It translates to CASSQGTGDTDTQYF.

J is TRBJ2-1 and V is TRBV6-1; D assignment may be TRBD1 or TRBD2 (5 bases each). CDR3 length: 15 amino acids. V gave up 8 bases and J gave up 10 bases, with 24 bases separating them. Germline V gene data show CDR1 as MNHNS and CDR2 as SASEGT. CDR3 sequence reads: CASLNRGLAPGEQFF. In nucleotides, the CDR3 is TGTGCCAGCTTAAACCGGGGCCTTGCCCCCGGAGAGCAGTTCTTC.

This clonotype was found many times. The J gene is TRBJ2-7, the V gene TRBV5-1; D might be TRBD1 or TRBD2, each matching 5 bases. CDR3 length equals 14 residues. Per germline, CDR1 SGHRS and CDR2 YFSETQ. Trimming removed 3 bases from V and 3 bases from J, with 13 bases in between. The DNA of the CDR3 is TGCGCCAGCAGCTCCTTGGGACGGAACTACGAGCAGTACGTC. Translated: CASSSLGRNYEQYV.

This clonotype occurred many times. This rearrangement joins TRBV4-2 to TRBJ2-1, with 9 bases that match TRBD2. This CDR3 is 14 amino acids long. V gave up 4 bases and J gave up 2 bases; unmatched junction bases: 0. Per the germline V gene, CDR1 is LGHNA and CDR2 is YNFKEQ. CDR3 DNA sequence: TGTGCCAGCAGCCTAGCGGGAGCCTACAATGAGCAGTTCTTC. Its protein is CASSLAGAYNEQFF.

This clonotype was picked up a small number of times. The chain recombines TRBV20-1 with TRBJ1-2, with 8 bases that match TRBD1. CDR1 and CDR2 (germline): DFQATT, SNEGSKA (reference sequence). J was trimmed by 4 bases and V by 6 bases; bases with no gene match: 7. CDR3 length: 13 amino acids. The DNA of the CDR3 is TGCAGTGCCCAGCCTGACAGGGGCTATGGCTACACCTTC. This encodes CSAQPDRGYGYTF.

On this clonotype: This may come from a read error, since a much larger clone is one base off. The chain links TRBV5-6 to TRBJ2-3; possible D gene TRBD1, 6 bases. The CDR3 runs 16 residues. Germline assignment: CDR1 SGHDT and CDR2 YYEEEE. The CDR3 sequence is CVSSLEITGLADTQYF. The CDR3 DNA sequence: TGTGTCAGCAGCTTGGAGATAACAGGGTTAGCAGATACGCAGTATTTT.

The rearrangement links TRBV12-5 to TRBJ2-1; unclear D gene. This CDR3 spans 13 amino acids. The V gene's germline CDR1 is LGHNT and CDR2 FRNRAP. V was pared by 4 bases and J by 3 bases, with 7 bases between. The CDR3 spells CASGSMGYNEQFF. As DNA, the CDR3 is TGTGCTAGTGGTTCCATGGGCTACAATGAGCAGTTCTTC.

This clonotype was seen only a few times. J is TRBJ1-3 and V is TRBV12-3 or TRBV12-4, with D perhaps TRBD1 (5 bases). The CDR3 loop spans 14 amino acids. With 5 bases removed from V and 6 bases from J, the gap between germline ends came to 14 bases. This CDR3 reads CASSMGLHANTIYF. CDR3 nucleotide sequence: TGTGCCAGCAGTATGGGGCTCCATGCAAACACCATATATTTT.

This clonotype has a count of ten or more. The chain has TRBV5-1 and TRBJ2-1; D might be TRBD2 (5 bases). From germline, CDR1 is SGHRS and CDR2 YFSETQ. The length of the CDR3 is 12 residues. Trimming stripped 0 bases from V and 8 bases from J, with 6 bases between. CDR3 coding DNA: TGCGCCAGCAGCTTGGGAGCGGATGAGCAGTTCTTC. It translates to CASSLGADEQFF.

CDR3 sequence (DNA): TGTGCCAGCAGTTTAACAGGGGAGGTGTACACTGAAGCTTTCTTT. Translation gives CASSLTGEVYTEAFF. The V and J genes are TRBV12-3 or TRBV12-4 and TRBJ1-1; 7 nucleotides match TRBD1. V trimming: 2 bases; J trimming: 3 bases; junction bases outside the gene matches: 6. The CDR3 has 15 residues.

This clonotype occurred a few times. CDR3 coding DNA: TGCGCCAGCAGCTTGGTTGCAAGGGACAGAAGCTATGGCTACACCTTC. It specifies CASSLVARDRSYGYTF. The chain employs TRBV5-1 and TRBJ1-2; 7 bases fit TRBD1. The CDR3 has 16 amino acids. V lost 0 bases, J lost 4 bases, and 9 bases stayed unmatched. The V gene's germline CDR1 is SGHRS and CDR2 YFSETQ.

This clonotype has more than one count but fewer than ten. The V gene is TRBV6-1, the J gene TRBJ2-7, with no clear D. There are 14 residues in the CDR3. V was clipped by 5 bases and J by 4 bases, with 15 bases between them. The V gene's germline CDR1 is MNHNS and CDR2 SASEGT. The CDR3 bases are TGTGCCAGCAGTCAATTTCTTAGGGATTACGAGCAGTACTTC. Amino acid sequence: CASSQFLRDYEQYF.

The V and J genes are TRBV12-3 or TRBV12-4 and TRBJ1-2; TRBD1 matches 7 bases. The CDR3 sequence is 13 residues long. With 10 bases clipped from V and 0 bases from J, the junction kept 5 bases outside the gene matches. CDR3 sequence reads: CATRQGTNYGYTF. The CDR3 DNA sequence: TGTGCCACTAGACAGGGAACTAACTATGGCTACACCTTC.

The V call is TRBV27, the J call TRBJ2-7; a weak D match, TRBD2 (6 bases). V lost 5 bases, J lost 0 bases, and 11 bases lay in between. CDR3 length equals 14 residues. Germline CDR1 MNHEY, CDR2 SMNVEV (reference sequence). The CDR3 sequence is CASSHSGSSYEQYF. As DNA, the CDR3 is TGTGCCAGCAGTCATAGCGGCAGCTCCTACGAGCAGTACTTC.

There are many counts of this clonotype. The chain recombines TRBV3-1 with TRBJ1-2; D might be TRBD1 (5 bases). Germline assignment: CDR1 LGHDT and CDR2 YNNKEL (reference sequence). This CDR3 has 13 amino acids. Trimming took 5 bases from V and 6 from J, leaving 13 bases between them. CDR3 amino acids: CASSKTGANGYTF. The CDR3 DNA is TGTGCCAGCAGCAAGACTGGGGCTAATGGCTACACCTTC.

Here the CDR3 reads CASSQGMAYGYTF. As DNA, the CDR3 is TGTGCCAGCAGCCAGGGGATGGCCTATGGCTACACCTTC. V usage is TRBV14 and J usage is TRBJ1-2; D is unresolved. With 3 bases removed from V and 4 bases from J, the gap between germline ends came to 9 bases. Looked up from germline, CDR1 is SGHDN and CDR2 is FVKESK. The CDR3 totals 13 residues. Using reference TRBV14 and TRBJ1-2 for the parts outside the CDR3, the full variable domain is EAGVTQFPSHSVIEKGQTVTLRCDPISGHDNLYWYRRVMGKEIKFLLHFVKESKQDESGMPNNRFLAERTGGTYSTLKVQPAELEDSGVYFCASSQGMAYGYTFGSGTRLTVV.